This TCR beta chain stems from a study of blood T cell repertoires in COVID-19. Study details: The United States, Italy and Spain supplied acute and convalescent COVID-19 samples. In each case, the material was cDNA or gDNA derived from T cells, B-cell-depleted T cells, or PBMCs.

Original processing notes: Using reference gene primer amplification, nucleated cell counts were estimated. Clones were sequenced by immunoSEQ multiplex PCR, and TCRdb holds only the in-frame ones, with some missing. V and J calls and clone size are as listed in that table; D and trimming were resolved from the DNA. The sample lists approximately 220,000 clones, roughly 89% seen once, with 5.5% to 8% in the top ten. This clone was recorded only once. The CDR3 sequence is 13 residues long. V lost 4 bases and J 8 bases, leaving 14 bases between the germline ends. Germline assignment: CDR1 SGHTA and CDR2 FQGTGA.

The sequenced material came from peripheral blood. The rearrangement uses TRBV7-3 and TRBJ1-1; no clear D. The sequence came from a man in his sixties who had recovered from COVID-19. CDR3 protein: CASSSTEGLEAFF. The CDR3 bases are TGTGCCAGCAGCTCCACGGAGGGTCTAGAAGCTTTCTTT.